This TCR beta chain was captured by sequencing in a study of immune characterization of retroperitoneal liposarcoma. With 6 bases clipped from V and 2 bases from J, the junction kept 1 base outside the gene matches. This CDR3 is built from 13 residues. Germline V CDR1 and CDR2: DFQATT, SNEGSKA (reference sequence). TCRdb reprocessed the PCR reads with MiXCR, giving one entry per CDR3 protein. The sample lists roughly 8,400 distinct CDR3 sequences; 25% to 35% were seen once. This clonotype was obtained from a male donor with retroperitoneal liposarcoma. This rearrangement joins TRBV20-1 to TRBJ2-1; TRBD1 aligns across 10 bases. Specimen: blood. The CDR3 here is CSAGQGAYNEQFF. The CDR3 nucleotides read TGCAGTGCCGGACAGGGGGCCTACAATGAGCAGTTCTTC.